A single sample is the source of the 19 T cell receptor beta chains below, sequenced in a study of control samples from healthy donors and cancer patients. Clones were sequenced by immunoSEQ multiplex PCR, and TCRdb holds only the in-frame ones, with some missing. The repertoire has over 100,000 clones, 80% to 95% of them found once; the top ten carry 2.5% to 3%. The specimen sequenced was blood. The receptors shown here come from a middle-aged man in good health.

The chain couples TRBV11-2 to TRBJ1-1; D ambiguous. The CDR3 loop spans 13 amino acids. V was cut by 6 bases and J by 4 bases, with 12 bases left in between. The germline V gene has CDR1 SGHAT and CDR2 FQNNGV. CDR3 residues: CASSLGSGTEAFF. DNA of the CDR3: TGTGCCAGCAGTTTGGGGTCGGGCACTGAAGCTTTCTTT.

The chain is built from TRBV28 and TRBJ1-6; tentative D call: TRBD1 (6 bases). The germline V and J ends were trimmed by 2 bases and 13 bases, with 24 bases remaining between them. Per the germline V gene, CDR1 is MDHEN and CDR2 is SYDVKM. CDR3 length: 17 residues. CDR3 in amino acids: CASSLGLGFGTGQPLHF. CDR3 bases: TGTGCCAGCAGTTTAGGATTGGGATTCGGTACAGGACAGCCCCTCCACTTT.

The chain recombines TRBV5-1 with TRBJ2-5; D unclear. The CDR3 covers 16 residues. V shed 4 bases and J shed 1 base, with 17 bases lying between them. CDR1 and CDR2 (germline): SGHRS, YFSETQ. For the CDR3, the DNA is TGCGCCAGCAGCCCTGTTCCCCTCCACATCCAAGAGACCCAGTACTTC. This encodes CASSPVPLHIQETQYF.

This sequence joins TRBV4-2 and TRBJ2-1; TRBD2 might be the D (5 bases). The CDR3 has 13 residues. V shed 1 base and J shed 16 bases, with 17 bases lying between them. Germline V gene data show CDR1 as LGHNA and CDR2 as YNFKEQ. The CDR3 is CASSQVKSDFLFF. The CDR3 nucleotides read TGTGCCAGCAGCCAAGTTAAGTCGGACTTCCTATTCTTC.

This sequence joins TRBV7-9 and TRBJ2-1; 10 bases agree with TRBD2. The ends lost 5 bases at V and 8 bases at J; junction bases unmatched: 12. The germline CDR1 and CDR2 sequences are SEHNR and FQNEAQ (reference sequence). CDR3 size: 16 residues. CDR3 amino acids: CASSVTSGVLGYEQFF. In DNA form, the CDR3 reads TGTGCCAGCAGCGTAACTAGCGGGGTACTTGGGTATGAGCAGTTCTTC.

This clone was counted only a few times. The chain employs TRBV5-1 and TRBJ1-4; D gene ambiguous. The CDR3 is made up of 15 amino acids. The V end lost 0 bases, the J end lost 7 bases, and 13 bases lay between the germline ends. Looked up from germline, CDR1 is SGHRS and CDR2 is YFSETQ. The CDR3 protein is CASSLASTGGEKLFF. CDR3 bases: TGCGCCAGCAGCTTGGCCTCCACGGGCGGTGAAAAACTGTTTTTT.

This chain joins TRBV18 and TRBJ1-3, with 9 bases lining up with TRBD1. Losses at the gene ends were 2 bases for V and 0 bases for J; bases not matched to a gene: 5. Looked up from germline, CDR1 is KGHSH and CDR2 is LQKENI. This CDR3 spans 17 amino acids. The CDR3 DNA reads TGTGCCAGCTCACCAAGACAGGGGGTACACTCTGGAAACACCATATATTTT. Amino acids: CASSPRQGVHSGNTIYF.

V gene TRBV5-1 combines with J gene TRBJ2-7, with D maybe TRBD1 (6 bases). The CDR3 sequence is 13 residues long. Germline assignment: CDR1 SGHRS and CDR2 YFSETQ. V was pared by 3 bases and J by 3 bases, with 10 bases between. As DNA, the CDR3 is TGCGCCAGCAGCTCTGGACAGCTCTACGAGCAGTACTTC. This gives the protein CASSSGQLYEQYF.

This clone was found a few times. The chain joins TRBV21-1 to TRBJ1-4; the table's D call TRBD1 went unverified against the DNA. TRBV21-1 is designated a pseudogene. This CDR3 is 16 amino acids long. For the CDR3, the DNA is TGTGCCAGCAGCAAAGGGTTCCCCGGGACAGGGGGAAAACTGTTTTTT. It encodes CASSKGFPGTGGKLFF.

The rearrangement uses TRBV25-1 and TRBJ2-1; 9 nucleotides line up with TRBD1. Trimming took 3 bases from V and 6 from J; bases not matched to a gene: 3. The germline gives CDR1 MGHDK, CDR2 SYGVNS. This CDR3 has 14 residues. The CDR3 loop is CASSDVGQGNEQFF. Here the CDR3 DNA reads TGTGCCAGCAGTGACGTGGGACAGGGCAATGAGCAGTTCTTC.

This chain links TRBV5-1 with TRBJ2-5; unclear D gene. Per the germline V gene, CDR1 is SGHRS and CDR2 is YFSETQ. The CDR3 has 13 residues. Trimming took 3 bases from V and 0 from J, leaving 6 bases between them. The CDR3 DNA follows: TGCGCCAGCAGCTCGGAGTACCAAGAGACCCAGTACTTC. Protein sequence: CASSSEYQETQYF.

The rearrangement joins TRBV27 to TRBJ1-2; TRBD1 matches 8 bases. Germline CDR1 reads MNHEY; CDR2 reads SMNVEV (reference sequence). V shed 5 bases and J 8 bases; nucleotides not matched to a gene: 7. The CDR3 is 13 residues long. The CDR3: CASSHGQGSGYTF. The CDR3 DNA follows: TGTGCCAGCAGTCATGGACAGGGATCGGGCTACACCTTC.

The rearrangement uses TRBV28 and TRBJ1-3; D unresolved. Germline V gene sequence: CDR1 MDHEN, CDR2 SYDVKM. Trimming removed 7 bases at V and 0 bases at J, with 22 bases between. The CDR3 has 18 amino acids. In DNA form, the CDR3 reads TGTGCCAGCAAGGGTGGAGCGCTGGGTTTTGGCTCTGGAAACACCATATATTTT. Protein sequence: CASKGGALGFGSGNTIYF.

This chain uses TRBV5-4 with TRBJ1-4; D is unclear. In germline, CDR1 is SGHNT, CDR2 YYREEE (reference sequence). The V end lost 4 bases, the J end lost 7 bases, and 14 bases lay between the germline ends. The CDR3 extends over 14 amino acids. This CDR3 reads CASSQYGIIEKLFF. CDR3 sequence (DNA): TGTGCCAGCAGCCAGTACGGAATTATTGAAAAACTGTTTTTT.

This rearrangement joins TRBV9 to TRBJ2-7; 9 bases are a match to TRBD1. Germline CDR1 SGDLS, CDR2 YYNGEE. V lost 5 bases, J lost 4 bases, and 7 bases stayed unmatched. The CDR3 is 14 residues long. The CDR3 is CASSPGTGNYEQYF. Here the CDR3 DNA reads TGTGCCAGCAGTCCCGGGACAGGGAATTACGAGCAGTACTTC.

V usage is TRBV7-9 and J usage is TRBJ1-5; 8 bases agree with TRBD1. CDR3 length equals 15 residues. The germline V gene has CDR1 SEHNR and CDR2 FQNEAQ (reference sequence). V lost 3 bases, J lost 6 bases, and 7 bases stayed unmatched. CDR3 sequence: CASSLAGTGGQPQHF. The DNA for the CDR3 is TGTGCCAGCAGCTTGGCCGGGACAGGCGGTCAGCCCCAGCATTTT.

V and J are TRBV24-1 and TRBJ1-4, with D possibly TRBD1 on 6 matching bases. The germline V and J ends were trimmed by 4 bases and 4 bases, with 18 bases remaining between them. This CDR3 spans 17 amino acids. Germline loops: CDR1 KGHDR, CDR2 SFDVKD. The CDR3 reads CATSDKGGRQDNEKLFF. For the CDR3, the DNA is TGTGCCACCAGTGACAAGGGGGGAAGGCAGGATAATGAAAAACTGTTTTTT.

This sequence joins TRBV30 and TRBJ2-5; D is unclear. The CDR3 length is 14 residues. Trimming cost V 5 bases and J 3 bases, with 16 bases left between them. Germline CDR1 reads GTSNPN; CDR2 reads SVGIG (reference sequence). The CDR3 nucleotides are TGTGCCTGGCGACCTTTTCGCCCGAAAGAGACCCAGTACTTC. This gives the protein CAWRPFRPKETQYF.

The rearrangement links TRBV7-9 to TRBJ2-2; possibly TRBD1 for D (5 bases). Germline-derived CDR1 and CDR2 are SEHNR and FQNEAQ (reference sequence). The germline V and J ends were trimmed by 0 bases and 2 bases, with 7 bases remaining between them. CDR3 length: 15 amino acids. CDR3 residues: CASSLAGVNTGELFF. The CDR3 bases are TGTGCCAGCAGCTTAGCAGGGGTTAACACCGGGGAGCTGTTTTTT.